This TCR gamma chain was obtained from a study of γδ T cells in repeated Plasmodium falciparum infection. In the study overall: Malian samples came from no-transmission periods or across acute febrile malaria episodes.

The CDR3 totals 12 residues. The junction had 6 bases not matched to a gene; V was cut back by 0 bases and J by 10 bases. Germline loops: CDR1 GITISATS, CDR2 ISYDGTV (reference sequence). This clone qualifies as medium-sized. Flow sorting of PBMC yielded separate Vgamma9/Vdelta2+ and Vdelta2-negative gammadelta T cell populations for bulk repertoire analysis. Both TRG and TRD chains were sequenced from each sorted sample. TCRdb redid the clone calls on the multiplex PCR reads with CATT. The sample lists around 25,000 gamma-chain clones; about 3% were seen once. The clonotype originates from a pool of human donors (malaria-infected and uninfected, not separated). Source material: gamma-delta T cells from blood. The chain combines TRGV9 with TRGJ1 or TRGJ2. This CDR3 reads CALWEVCWKKLF. The DNA of the CDR3 is TGTGCCTTGTGGGAGGTGTGTTGGAAGAAACTCTTT.